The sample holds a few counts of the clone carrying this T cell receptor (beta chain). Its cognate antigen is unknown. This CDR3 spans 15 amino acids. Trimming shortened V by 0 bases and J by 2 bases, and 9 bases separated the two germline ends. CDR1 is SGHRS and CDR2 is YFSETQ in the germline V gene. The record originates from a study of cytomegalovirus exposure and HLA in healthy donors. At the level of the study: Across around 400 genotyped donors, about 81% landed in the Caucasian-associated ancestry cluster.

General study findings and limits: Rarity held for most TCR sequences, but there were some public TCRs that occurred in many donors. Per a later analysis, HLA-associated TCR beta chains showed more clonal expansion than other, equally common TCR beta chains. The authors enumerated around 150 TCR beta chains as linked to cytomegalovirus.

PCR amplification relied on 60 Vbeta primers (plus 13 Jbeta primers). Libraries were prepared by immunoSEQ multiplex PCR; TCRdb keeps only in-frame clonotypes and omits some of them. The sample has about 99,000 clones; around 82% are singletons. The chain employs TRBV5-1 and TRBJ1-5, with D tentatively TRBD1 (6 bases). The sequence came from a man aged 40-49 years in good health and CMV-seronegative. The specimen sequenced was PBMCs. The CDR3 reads CASSLVAGGNQPQHF. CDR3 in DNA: TGCGCCAGCAGCTTGGTGGCAGGGGGCAATCAGCCCCAGCATTTT.